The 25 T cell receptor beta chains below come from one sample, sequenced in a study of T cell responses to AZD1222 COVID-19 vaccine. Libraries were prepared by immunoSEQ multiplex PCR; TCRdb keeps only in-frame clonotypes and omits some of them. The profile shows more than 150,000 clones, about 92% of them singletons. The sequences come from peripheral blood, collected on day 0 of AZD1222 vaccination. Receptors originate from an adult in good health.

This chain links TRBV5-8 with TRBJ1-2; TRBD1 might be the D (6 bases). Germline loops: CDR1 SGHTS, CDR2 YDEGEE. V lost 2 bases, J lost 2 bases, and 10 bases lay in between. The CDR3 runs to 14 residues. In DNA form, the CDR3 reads TGTGCCAGCAGCTTCCAGGGGCGCAACTATGGCTACACCTTC. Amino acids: CASSFQGRNYGYTF.

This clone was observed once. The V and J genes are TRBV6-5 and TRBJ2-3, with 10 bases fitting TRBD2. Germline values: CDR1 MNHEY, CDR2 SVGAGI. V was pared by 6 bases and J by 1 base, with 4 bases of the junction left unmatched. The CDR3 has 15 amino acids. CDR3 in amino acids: CASSSSGRGTDTQYF. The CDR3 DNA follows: TGTGCCAGCAGCTCCAGCGGGAGGGGCACAGATACGCAGTATTTT.

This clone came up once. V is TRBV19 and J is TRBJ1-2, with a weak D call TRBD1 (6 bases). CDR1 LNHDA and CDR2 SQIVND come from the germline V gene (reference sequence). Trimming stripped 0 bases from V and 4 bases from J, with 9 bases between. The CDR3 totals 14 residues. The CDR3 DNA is TGTGCCAGTAGTATAGAGGGGGCTCTCTATGGCTACACCTTC. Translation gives CASSIEGALYGYTF.

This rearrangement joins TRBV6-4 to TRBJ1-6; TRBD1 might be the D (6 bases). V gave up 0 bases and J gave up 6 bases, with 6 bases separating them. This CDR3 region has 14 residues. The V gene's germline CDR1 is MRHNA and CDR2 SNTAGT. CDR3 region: CASSDSGGNSPLHF. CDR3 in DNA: TGTGCCAGCAGTGACTCAGGGGGTAATTCACCCCTCCACTTT.

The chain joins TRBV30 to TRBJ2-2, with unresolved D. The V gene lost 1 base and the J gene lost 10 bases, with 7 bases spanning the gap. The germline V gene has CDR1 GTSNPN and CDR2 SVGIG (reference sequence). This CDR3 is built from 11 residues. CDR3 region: CAWSAAEELFF. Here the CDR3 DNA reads TGTGCCTGGAGTGCCGCCGAGGAGCTGTTTTTT. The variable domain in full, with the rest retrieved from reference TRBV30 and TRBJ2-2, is SQTIHQWPATLVQPVGSPLSLECTVEGTSNPNLYWYRQAAGRGLQLLFYSVGIGQISSEVPQNLSASRPQDRQFILSSKKLLLSDSGFYLCAWSAAEELFFGEGSRLTVL.

Here the CDR3 DNA reads TGTGCCAGCAGCTTAACGCCAGGGACTAACTATGGCTACACCTTC. Amino acid sequence: CASSLTPGTNYGYTF. The chain joins TRBV7-3 to TRBJ1-2; TRBD1 is a possible D gene (5 bases). V lost 0 bases and J lost 0, with 8 bases in between. This CDR3 region has 15 residues. Germline CDR1 and CDR2: SGHTA and FQGTGA.

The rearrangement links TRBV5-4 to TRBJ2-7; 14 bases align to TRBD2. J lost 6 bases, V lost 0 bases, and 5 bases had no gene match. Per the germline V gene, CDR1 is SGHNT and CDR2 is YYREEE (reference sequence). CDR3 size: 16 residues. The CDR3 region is CASSLGLAGGFGEQYF. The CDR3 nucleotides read TGTGCCAGCAGCTTGGGACTAGCGGGAGGGTTCGGCGAGCAGTACTTC.

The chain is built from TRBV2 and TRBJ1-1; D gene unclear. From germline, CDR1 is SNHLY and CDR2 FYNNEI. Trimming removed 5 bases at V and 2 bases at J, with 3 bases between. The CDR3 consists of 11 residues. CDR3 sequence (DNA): TGTGCCAGCAGTTTCAACACTGAAGCTTTCTTT. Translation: CASSFNTEAFF.

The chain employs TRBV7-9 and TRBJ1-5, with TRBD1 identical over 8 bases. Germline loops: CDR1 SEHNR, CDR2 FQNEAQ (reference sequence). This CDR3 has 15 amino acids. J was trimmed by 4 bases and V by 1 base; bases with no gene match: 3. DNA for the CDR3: TGTGCCAGCAGCTTAGGGGGACAGGCAAATCAGCCCCAGCATTTT. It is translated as CASSLGGQANQPQHF.

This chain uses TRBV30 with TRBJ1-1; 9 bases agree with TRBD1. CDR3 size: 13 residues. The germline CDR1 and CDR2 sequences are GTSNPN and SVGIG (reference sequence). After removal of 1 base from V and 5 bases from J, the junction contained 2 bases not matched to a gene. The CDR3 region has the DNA TGTGCCTGGAGTGGGACAGGGGTTACTGAAGCTTTCTTT. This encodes CAWSGTGVTEAFF.

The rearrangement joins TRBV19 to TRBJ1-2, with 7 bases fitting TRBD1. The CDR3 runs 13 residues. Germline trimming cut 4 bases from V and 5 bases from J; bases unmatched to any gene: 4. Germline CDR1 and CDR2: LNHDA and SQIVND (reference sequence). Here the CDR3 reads CASSKGQSYGYTF. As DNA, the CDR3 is TGTGCCAGTAGTAAGGGACAGTCGTATGGCTACACCTTC.

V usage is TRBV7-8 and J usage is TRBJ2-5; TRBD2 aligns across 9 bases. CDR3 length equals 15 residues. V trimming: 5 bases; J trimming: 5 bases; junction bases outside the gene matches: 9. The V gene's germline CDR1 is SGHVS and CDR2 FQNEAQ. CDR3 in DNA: TGTGCCAGCAGCATTAGCGGGAGTAAGACGGAGACCCAGTACTTC. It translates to CASSISGSKTETQYF.

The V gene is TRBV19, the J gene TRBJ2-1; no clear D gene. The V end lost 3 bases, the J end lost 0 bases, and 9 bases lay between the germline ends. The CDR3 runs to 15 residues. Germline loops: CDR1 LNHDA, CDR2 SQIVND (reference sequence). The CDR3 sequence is CASSIAASSYNEQFF. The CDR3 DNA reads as TGTGCCAGTAGTATCGCAGCAAGCTCCTACAATGAGCAGTTCTTC.

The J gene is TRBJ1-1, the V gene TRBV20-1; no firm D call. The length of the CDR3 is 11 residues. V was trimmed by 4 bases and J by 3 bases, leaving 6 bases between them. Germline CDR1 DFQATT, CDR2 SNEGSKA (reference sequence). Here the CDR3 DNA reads TGCAGTGCTACCGTTTACACTGAAGCTTTCTTT. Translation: CSATVYTEAFF.

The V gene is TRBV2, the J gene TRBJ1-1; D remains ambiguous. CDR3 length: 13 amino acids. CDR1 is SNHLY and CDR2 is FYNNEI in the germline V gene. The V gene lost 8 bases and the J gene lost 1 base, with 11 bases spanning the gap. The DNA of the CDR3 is TGTGCCAGCCACTTAACAGCGAACACTGAAGCTTTCTTT. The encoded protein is CASHLTANTEAFF.

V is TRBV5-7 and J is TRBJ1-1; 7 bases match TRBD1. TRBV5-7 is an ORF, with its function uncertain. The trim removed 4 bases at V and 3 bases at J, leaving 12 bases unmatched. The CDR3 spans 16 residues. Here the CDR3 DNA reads TGTGCCAGCAGCACCTCCTTGACAGGGTTGGACACTGAAGCTTTCTTT. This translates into CASSTSLTGLDTEAFF.

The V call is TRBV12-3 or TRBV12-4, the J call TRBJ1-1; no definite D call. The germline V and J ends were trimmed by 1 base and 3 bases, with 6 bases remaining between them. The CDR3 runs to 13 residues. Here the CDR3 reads CASSLVLYTEAFF. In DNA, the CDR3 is TGTGCCAGCAGTTTAGTCCTTTACACTGAAGCTTTCTTT.

Here the CDR3 reads CASSPGAGRYDGYTF. The CDR3 DNA sequence: TGTGCCAGCTCACCCGGGGCAGGAAGATACGATGGCTACACCTTC. The chain carries TRBV18 and TRBJ1-2; possibly TRBD1 for D (5 bases). V lost 3 bases and J 6 bases, leaving 17 bases between the germline ends. This CDR3 region has 15 residues. The germline gives CDR1 KGHSH, CDR2 LQKENI.

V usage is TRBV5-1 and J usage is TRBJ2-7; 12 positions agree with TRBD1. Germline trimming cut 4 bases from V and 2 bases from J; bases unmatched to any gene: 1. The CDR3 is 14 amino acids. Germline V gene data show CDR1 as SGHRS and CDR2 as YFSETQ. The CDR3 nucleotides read TGCGCCAGCAGCCGGGACAGGGGGCCCTACGAGCAGTACTTC. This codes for CASSRDRGPYEQYF.

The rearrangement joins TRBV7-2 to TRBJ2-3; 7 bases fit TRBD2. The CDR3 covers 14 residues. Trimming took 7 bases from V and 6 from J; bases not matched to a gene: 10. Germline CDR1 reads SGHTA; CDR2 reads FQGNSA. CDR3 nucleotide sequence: TGTGCCAGCACCATGGGCGGGGGTGCGGATACGCAGTATTTT. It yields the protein CASTMGGGADTQYF.

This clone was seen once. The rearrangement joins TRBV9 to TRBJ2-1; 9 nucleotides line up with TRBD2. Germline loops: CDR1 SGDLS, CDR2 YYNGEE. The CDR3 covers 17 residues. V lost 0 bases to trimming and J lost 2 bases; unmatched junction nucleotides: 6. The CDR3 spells CASSVVGAGGPYNEQFF. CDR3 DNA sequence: TGTGCCAGCAGCGTAGTGGGAGCGGGGGGCCCCTACAATGAGCAGTTCTTC. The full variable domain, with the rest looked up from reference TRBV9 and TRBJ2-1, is DSGVTQTPKHLITATGQRVTLRCSPRSGDLSVYWYQQSLDQGLQFLIQYYNGEERAKGNILERFSAQQFPDLHSELNLSSLELGDSALYFCASSVVGAGGPYNEQFFGPGTRLTVL.

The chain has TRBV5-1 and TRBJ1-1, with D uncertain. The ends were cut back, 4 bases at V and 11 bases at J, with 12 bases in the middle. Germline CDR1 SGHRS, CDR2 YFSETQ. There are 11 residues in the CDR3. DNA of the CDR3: TGCGCCAGCAGCCCCGGTGGGCCGGCTTTCTTT. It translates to CASSPGGPAFF.

CDR3 in amino acids: CATSDLVAGQDEQYV. Here the CDR3 DNA reads TGTGCCACCAGTGATTTAGTAGCGGGGCAGGACGAGCAGTACGTC. The chain joins TRBV24-1 to TRBJ2-7; 8 nucleotides line up with TRBD2. Germline lookup yields CDR1 KGHDR and CDR2 SFDVKD. This CDR3 has 15 residues. Trimming took 1 base from V and 5 from J; bases not matched to a gene: 6.

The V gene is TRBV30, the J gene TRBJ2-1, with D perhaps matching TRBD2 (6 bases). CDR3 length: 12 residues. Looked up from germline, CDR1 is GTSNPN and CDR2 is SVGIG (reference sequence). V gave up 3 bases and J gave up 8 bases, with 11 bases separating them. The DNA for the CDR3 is TGTGCCTGGAGCGGGGGATCCGATGAGCAGTTCTTC. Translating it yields CAWSGGSDEQFF. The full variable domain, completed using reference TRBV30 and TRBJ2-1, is SQTIHQWPATLVQPVGSPLSLECTVEGTSNPNLYWYRQAAGRGLQLLFYSVGIGQISSEVPQNLSASRPQDRQFILSSKKLLLSDSGFYLCAWSGGSDEQFFGPGTRLTVL.

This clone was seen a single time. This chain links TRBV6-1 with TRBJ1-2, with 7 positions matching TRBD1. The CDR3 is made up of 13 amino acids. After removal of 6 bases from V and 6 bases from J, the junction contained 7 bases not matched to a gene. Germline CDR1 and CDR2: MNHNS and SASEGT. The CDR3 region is CASRRGTANGYTF. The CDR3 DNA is TGTGCCAGCAGGCGAGGGACAGCGAATGGCTACACCTTC.